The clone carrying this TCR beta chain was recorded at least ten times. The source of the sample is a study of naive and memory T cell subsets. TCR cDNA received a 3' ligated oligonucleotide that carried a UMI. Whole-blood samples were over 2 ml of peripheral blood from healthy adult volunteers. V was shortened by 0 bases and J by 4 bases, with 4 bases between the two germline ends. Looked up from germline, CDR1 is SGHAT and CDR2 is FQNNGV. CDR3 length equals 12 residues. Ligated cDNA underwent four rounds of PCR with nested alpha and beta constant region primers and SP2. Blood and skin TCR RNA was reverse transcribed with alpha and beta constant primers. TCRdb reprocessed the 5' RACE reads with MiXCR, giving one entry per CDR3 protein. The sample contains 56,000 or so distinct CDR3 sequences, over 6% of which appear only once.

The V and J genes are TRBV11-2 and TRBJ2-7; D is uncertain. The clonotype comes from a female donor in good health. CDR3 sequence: CASSLERYEQYF. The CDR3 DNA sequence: TGTGCCAGCAGCTTAGAGCGATACGAGCAGTACTTC.